This T cell receptor beta chain appears in the sequencing data of a study of T cell responses to AZD1222 COVID-19 vaccine (dated by TCRdb to 2020 to 2023). Concerning the study at large: A total of 230 to 250 trial participants underwent TCR sequencing, of whom 207 received two doses of AZD1222 and some 26 received two doses of the MenACWY control vaccine. Trial participants were enrolled by age into 18-55, 56-69 and 70-plus year subgroups, with around 150, 28 and 57 TCR-sequenced participants respectively.

About this clone itself: Its target antigen remains unknown. One base away there is no much larger clone; base qualities are not given.

The sample's time point label is to be understood as: about 28 days (+/-7) after the second vaccine dose. This sample's treatment or condition label indicates: meningococcal conjugate vaccine given as trial control. Vaccinee samples were obtained from the UK trials COV001 and COV002, which included a single-blind randomized controlled phase 2/3 trial of AZD1222 (ChAdOx1 nCoV-19) in healthy adults. Trial participant PBMC samples were collected at day 0 and day 28 after the second dose for TCRbeta chain sequencing. General findings and caveats noted by the study authors: Reportedly, close to half of the unique spike-specific TCRs recognized epitopes lying outside the regions that are mutated in the B.1.351 and B.1.1.7 variants. Because no samples from the day 14 peak response were available, repertoires could be characterized only after the peak T cell response. CD4 TCRs associated with the vaccine covered the entire spike protein, and the dominant responses were in regions 160-218 and 743-854. Only five or six AZD1222 recipients were SARS-CoV-2 seropositive at baseline, limiting conclusions about previously exposed vaccinees. After two AZD1222 doses, spike-specific TCR breadth and depth were significantly higher than at day 0 and than in MenACWY recipients. In the small 56-69-year group, the increase in depth fell short of significance, most likely because of low power. Most participants were white British and females outnumbered males, and the authors suggested that clonal diversity may have been underestimated.

V ends up 8 bases short and J 0 bases short, with an unmatched junction base count of 24. CDR1 and CDR2 are read off the germline V gene as SNHLY and FYNNEI. There are 21 amino acids in the CDR3, from cysteine to phenylalanine inclusive. Kept here is only the CDR3 DNA, which spans 63 bases and is read in frame from base 1. The CDR3 regions of human TCRbeta chains were analyzed by immunosequencing. Under the source paper's analysis protocol: Repertoire TCRs were checked for matches against a reference library of SARS-CoV-2-specific TCRs that had been generated using the MIRA antigen-specificity platform. Breadth was defined as the fraction of unique TCRs that were SARS-CoV-2-associated, and depth was defined as the fraction of total T cells that were SARS-CoV-2-associated. Using the MIRA data, each spike-specific TCR was assigned both to the spike region to which the TCR was reactive and to a CD4 or CD8 class. Log10-transformed breadth and depth values were compared by one-way ANOVA with Sidak's multiple comparisons tests. What TCRdb holds here is the immuneACCESS table cut down to in-frame rearrangements. Part of the clones is not present; checked against another copy, under half of the missing clones reflect an unresolved V gene, and the others are unexplained. V, J and clone size were drawn from that table, and D and trimming were deduced from the DNA. The sample yields about 210,000 clones; around 94% were counted once. Roughly 1.8% of the sample lies in the top ten.

The chain joins TRBV2 to TRBJ1-2, with 10 bases aligning to TRBD1. The TCR sequence derives from an adult who received the MenACWY meningococcal vaccine as a control. The material was peripheral blood, obtained 28 days after the second dose of the MenACWY control vaccine. The DNA sequence reads TGTGCCAGCCTTGGGGTGACCCAGAATCCGGGACAGGGGCGGTCTAACTATGGCTACACCTTC. It is translated as CASLGVTQNPGQGRSNYGYTF.